The source of this T cell receptor (beta chain) is a study of blood T cell repertoires in COVID-19. Study overall: The analysed material was cDNA or gDNA that came from T cells, B-cell-depleted T cells, or PBMCs.

Germline V gene sequence: CDR1 MNHEY, CDR2 SMNVEV (reference sequence). V dropped 5 bases and J dropped 1; count of bases not matched to a gene: 14. The CDR3 contains 18 residues. Produced via immunoSEQ multiplex PCR; TCRdb's table is partial and in-frame only. The sample contains 46,000 or so clones, around 90% of which appear only once. Concerning this clone: Other DNA variants within this sample encode the same CDR3.

The TCR was taken from a man aged 70-80 years with active COVID-19. Source material: peripheral blood. The rearrangement joins TRBV27 to TRBJ1-2, with 9 bases lining up with TRBD1. CDR3 protein: CASSPEAPGTGYNYGYTF. CDR3 coding DNA: TGTGCCAGCAGTCCGGAGGCTCCTGGGACAGGGTATAACTATGGCTACACCTTC.